The rows below give T cell receptor beta chains drawn from one sample of a study of T-cell memory formation after mild COVID-19. TCRdb independently ran MiXCR on the 5' RACE reads; one entry per CDR3 protein. Of roughly 350,000 distinct CDR3 sequences in the sample, approximately 29% were seen once. Sequenced: PBMCs or a T cell subset sorted from them (not recorded which). The source is an adult woman who had mild COVID-19 (a few samples of this study predate the infection). Cell type and time point are not known. CDR3s include the opening cysteine and the closing phenylalanine or tryptophan. A D gene is named only where the DNA matches it firmly. The listing skips clone size in some rows; elsewhere it reads once, few, many or a size class.

CDR3nt,CDR3aa,len,v_gene,abundance,j_gene,d_gene
TGCGCCAGCAGCCAAGATCCCTCTGCCTCTGGGGCCAACGTCCTGACTTTC,CASSQDPSASGANVLTF,17,TRBV4-3,few,TRBJ2-6,-
TGTGCCAGTAGTCTCGACAGGGGATCAGTGAATGAGCAGTTCTTC,CASSLDRGSVNEQFF,15,TRBV19,-,TRBJ2-1,TRBD1
TGCGCCAGCAGACGAGTTGAGGGGGCAGGTACTGAAGCTTTCTTT,CASRRVEGAGTEAFF,15,TRBV5-1,-,TRBJ1-1,TRBD1
TGTGCCAGCAGTTTTGAGCAGGGCTCCTACAATGAGCAGTTCTTC,CASSFEQGSYNEQFF,15,TRBV12-3/TRBV12-4,-,TRBJ2-1,-
TGTGCCATCAGTGATCCGGGAGGGGATGGCTACACCTTC,CAISDPGGDGYTF,13,TRBV10-3,-,TRBJ1-2,-
TGCAGCGTTGTACTGCGTGGGGGATTCGGGCAGTTCTTC,CSVVLRGGFGQFF,13,TRBV29-1,-,TRBJ2-1,-
TGCGCCAGCAGCCCGGACCCGGACAGACGATACGAGGAGCAGTACTTC,CASSPDPDRRYEEQYF,16,TRBV5-1,few,TRBJ2-7,-
TGTGCCAGCAGCCAAGAACGGATTGAGCGGGGGAGGAATGAGCAGTTCTTC,CASSQERIERGRNEQFF,17,TRBV14,many,TRBJ2-1,TRBD2
TGCGCCAGCAGCTTGGATCGTAACTATGGCTACACCTTC,CASSLDRNYGYTF,13,TRBV5-5,many,TRBJ1-2,-
TGCGCCAGCAGCCTACAGGGGGCCTCCTACGAGCAGTACTTC,CASSLQGASYEQYF,14,TRBV5-1,-,TRBJ2-7,TRBD1
TGTGCCAGCAGCTGGGGACAGGGGGTCACTGAAGCTTTCTTT,CASSWGQGVTEAFF,14,TRBV5-6,-,TRBJ1-1,TRBD1
TGTGCCAGCAGCGCCCTAGCGGGGGGATCCACAGATACGCAGTATTTT,CASSALAGGSTDTQYF,16,TRBV9,-,TRBJ2-3,TRBD2
TGTGCCAGCAGGGGTGACAGTTACGAGCAGTACTTC,CASRGDSYEQYF,12,TRBV2,-,TRBJ2-7,-
TGTGCCAGCAGACCTACGGGTAATTCACCCCTCCACTTT,CASRPTGNSPLHF,13,TRBV12-3/TRBV12-4,few,TRBJ1-6,-
TGTGCCAGCAGCCAAGATAGGGGGGGCGGAGAAGCTTTCTTT,CASSQDRGGGEAFF,14,TRBV4-2,-,TRBJ1-1,-
TGTGCCACCAGTGGGACAGGGCTGTACCAAGAGACCCAGTACTTC,CATSGTGLYQETQYF,15,TRBV24-1,few,TRBJ2-5,TRBD1
TGTGCCAGCAGTGTGAGGAGGGCCGGGGAGCTGTTTTTT,CASSVRRAGELFF,13,TRBV2,-,TRBJ2-2,-
TGTGCCAGCAGCTCCTGGACCAATGAGCAGTTCTTC,CASSSWTNEQFF,12,TRBV7-2,few,TRBJ2-1,-
TGTGCCAGCACCTCCGGGGGGGGACAAGAGACCCAGTACTTC,CASTSGGGQETQYF,14,TRBV5-4,-,TRBJ2-5,TRBD2
TGTGCCATCAGTGAGTCCGACAGGGGCCATGGCTACACCTTC,CAISESDRGHGYTF,14,TRBV10-3,-,TRBJ1-2,TRBD1
TGTGCCAGCAGTCGGGGACTAGCGGGCCCCCAAGAGACCCAGTACTTC,CASSRGLAGPQETQYF,16,TRBV12-3/TRBV12-4,once,TRBJ2-5,TRBD2
TGTGCCAGCAGCCACGGTGGTTATGGGCAGTTCTTC,CASSHGGYGQFF,12,TRBV16,few,TRBJ2-1,-
TGTGCCAGCAGCCAGCAGGAGGGCCCGCAGCCCCAGCATTTT,CASSQQEGPQPQHF,14,TRBV2,-,TRBJ1-5,-
TGCAGTGCCGCTCAGCGGGATGGGTCCTACGAGCAGTACTTC,CSAAQRDGSYEQYF,14,TRBV20-1,many,TRBJ2-7,TRBD2
TGCGCCAGCAGCCCCGGCGGGGGGATAGGAGGCACTGAAGCTTTCTTT,CASSPGGGIGGTEAFF,16,TRBV5-1,-,TRBJ1-1,-
TGTGCCACCAGTGACCCTGGACAGGGGAATGGCTACACCTTC,CATSDPGQGNGYTF,14,TRBV24-1,-,TRBJ1-2,TRBD1
TGTGCCAGCAGCTTAGGTTTCGGAAACACCATATATTTT,CASSLGFGNTIYF,13,TRBV7-3,once,TRBJ1-3,-
TGTGCCAGCAGACCAGGGGGCAACACTGAAGCTTTCTTT,CASRPGGNTEAFF,13,TRBV7-2,-,TRBJ1-1,TRBD1
TGTGCCACCAGCGTGGAGCGGGAGAGGAGAGATACGCAGTATTTT,CATSVERERRDTQYF,15,TRBV15,-,TRBJ2-3,TRBD2
TGCAGTGCTAGAGTCGCCGGAGGACACAGCTCTGGAAACACCATATATTTT,CSARVAGGHSSGNTIYF,17,TRBV20-1,-,TRBJ1-3,-
TGTGCCAGCATGTTTGGCGGTAGTTCCTACGAGCAGTACTTC,CASMFGGSSYEQYF,14,TRBV2,few,TRBJ2-7,-
TGTGCCAGCAGTTATCGAGTAAGCAATCAGCCCCAGCATTTT,CASSYRVSNQPQHF,14,TRBV6-2/TRBV6-3,-,TRBJ1-5,-
TGCAGTGCCAAATCCAGACCCCTGGGCGAGCAGTACTTC,CSAKSRPLGEQYF,13,TRBV20-1,-,TRBJ2-7,-
TGTGCCATCAGTGCCGGCAGCGAGCAGTACTTC,CAISAGSEQYF,11,TRBV10-3,-,TRBJ2-7,-
TGTGCCAGCAGTCCCGGGACTAGCGGGAACTACGAGCAGTACTTC,CASSPGTSGNYEQYF,15,TRBV7-9,-,TRBJ2-7,TRBD2
TGTGCCAGCAGCTTAGCCGCACAGGGAAAACATTACAATGAGCAGTTCTTC,CASSLAAQGKHYNEQFF,17,TRBV7-9,-,TRBJ2-1,-
TGTGCCAGCAGCCAAGAAGGAAGAATAGCAGGCTACGAGCAGTACTTC,CASSQEGRIAGYEQYF,16,TRBV3-1,few,TRBJ2-7,-
TGTGCCAGCTCCCCACCCCTGGAGACCCAGTACTTC,CASSPPLETQYF,12,TRBV18,-,TRBJ2-5,-
TGCGCCAGCAGTCACTCAGGACACCAAGAGACCCAGTACTTC,CASSHSGHQETQYF,14,TRBV5-1,many,TRBJ2-5,-
TGTGCCAGCAGCTTACAGGGGTCTAACTATGGCTACACCTTC,CASSLQGSNYGYTF,14,TRBV7-2,few,TRBJ1-2,-
TGTGCCAGCAGCTACGGTTGGGGGGACCCCGAGCAGTACTTC,CASSYGWGDPEQYF,14,TRBV11-2,-,TRBJ2-7,-
TGTGCCAGCAGGCCGGGACAGGGGTCCTCTAACTATGGCTACACCTTC,CASRPGQGSSNYGYTF,16,TRBV7-2,few,TRBJ1-2,TRBD1
TGCGCCAGCAGCTTGGCGCATTCGGCCCTCTACGAGCAGTACTTC,CASSLAHSALYEQYF,15,TRBV5-1,-,TRBJ2-7,-
TGTGCCAGCAGTTTTTCAGGGGTGAGTCAGCCCCAGCATTTT,CASSFSGVSQPQHF,14,TRBV12-3/TRBV12-4,once,TRBJ1-5,-
TGTGCCAGCAGCCTGCCTGCCCGGAATGAGCAGTTCTTC,CASSLPARNEQFF,13,TRBV7-2,few,TRBJ2-1,-